This T cell receptor beta chain came from a study of T cell responses to AZD1222 COVID-19 vaccine. The CDR3 length is 15 residues. V shed 0 bases and J shed 4 bases, with 13 bases lying between them. Germline V gives CDR1 SGHNT, CDR2 YYREEE (reference sequence). About this clone: Its antigen remains unknown.

Repertoires were generated with immunoSEQ multiplex PCR, while TCRdb's copy carries only in-frame clones and drops some. Altogether around 200,000 clones are present, about 93% being singletons, with the ten largest covering under 1.1%. Study-wide points: Vaccine-associated CD4 TCRs ranged over spike, dominating at 160-218 and 743-854. Regions left unmutated in variants are reportedly the target of nearly half of spike-specific TCRs. Rises in breadth and depth of Spike-specific TCRs came after two AZD1222 doses.

The sequence was collected from an adult who received the MenACWY meningococcal vaccine as a control. The gene calls are TRBV5-4 and TRBJ1-1, with a tentative D call TRBD1 (5 bases). Here the sequenced sample was peripheral blood, taken 28 days after the second dose of the MenACWY control vaccine. The CDR3 sequence: CASSLAAEGFTEAFF. CDR3 sequence (DNA): TGTGCCAGCAGCTTGGCAGCGGAGGGGTTCACTGAAGCTTTCTTT.